Presented here are 30 T cell receptor beta chains from one specimen sequenced in a study of siplizumab effects on memory and regulatory T cells. Sequencing was performed with immunoSEQ multiplex PCR; in TCRdb, only in-frame clones are kept and a portion is missing. The data contain about 82,000 clones, about 91% of them singletons. The specimen was Tregs sorted from blood. The receptors shown here come from a human donor in good health.

V is TRBV9 and J is TRBJ2-5, with a possible D match to TRBD2 (6 bases). The germline V and J ends were trimmed by 0 bases and 3 bases, with 12 bases remaining between them. Looked up from germline, CDR1 is SGDLS and CDR2 is YYNGEE. The CDR3 has 15 amino acids. The CDR3 DNA is TGTGCCAGCAGCGTAGGAGGCAGGGAGGAAGAGACCCAGTACTTC. It is translated as CASSVGGREEETQYF.

This clone was recorded a few times. The rearrangement joins TRBV6-1 to TRBJ1-2; TRBD1 agrees at 9 bases. In germline, CDR1 is MNHNS, CDR2 SASEGT. J lost 6 bases, V lost 5 bases, and 10 bases had no gene match. CDR3 length: 15 amino acids. The CDR3 is CASSPGQGGWDGYTF. DNA of the CDR3: TGTGCCAGCAGTCCGGGACAGGGAGGCTGGGATGGCTACACCTTC.

This rearrangement joins TRBV6-6 to TRBJ2-2; D may be TRBD2 (5 bases). CDR1 and CDR2 from the germline V gene are MNHNY and SVGAGI (reference sequence). This CDR3 spans 15 amino acids. V dropped 2 bases and J dropped 4 bases, with 11 bases sitting between them. The CDR3 protein is CASSYRGESTGELFF. CDR3 coding DNA: TGTGCCAGCAGTTACCGGGGAGAATCCACCGGGGAGCTGTTTTTT.

In nucleotides, the CDR3 is TGTGCCAGCAGGGGGACAGGGAGGGCCCTTAATGAAAAACTGTTTTTT. Its translation: CASRGTGRALNEKLFF. V and J are TRBV28 and TRBJ1-4; TRBD1 aligns across 9 bases. With 6 bases clipped from V and 4 bases from J, the junction kept 9 bases outside the gene matches. The CDR3 loop spans 16 amino acids. Germline values: CDR1 MDHEN, CDR2 SYDVKM.

The J gene is TRBJ2-1, the V gene TRBV6-6, with D hard to call. CDR1 and CDR2 from the germline V gene are MNHNY and SVGAGI (reference sequence). Trimming took off 1 base at V and 7 bases at J, with 5 bases between the two ends. The CDR3 is 12 residues long. The CDR3 loop reads CASSYLANEQFF. CDR3 DNA sequence: TGTGCCAGCAGTTACTTGGCGAATGAGCAGTTCTTC.

The V call is TRBV19, the J call TRBJ1-1, with 7 bases aligning to TRBD1. Germline V CDR1 and CDR2: LNHDA, SQIVND (reference sequence). The CDR3 spans 13 residues. V gave up 6 bases and J gave up 4 bases; unmatched junction bases: 5. Here the CDR3 reads CASRSGGITEAFF. The DNA of the CDR3 is TGTGCCAGTAGATCAGGGGGTATCACTGAAGCTTTCTTT.

CDR3: CASSYVSGLTTSTGELFF. The CDR3 nucleotides are TGTGCCAGTAGTTATGTGTCTGGACTCACGACGAGCACCGGGGAGCTGTTTTTT. The gene calls are TRBV19 and TRBJ2-2; D is possibly TRBD2 (5 bases). From germline, CDR1 is LNHDA and CDR2 SQIVND (reference sequence). Trimming removed 5 bases from V and 4 bases from J, with 23 bases in between. This CDR3 is 18 amino acids long.

The chain recombines TRBV6-5 with TRBJ1-3; D unresolved. The CDR3 runs 15 residues. Trimming left V 6 bases short and J 1 base short, with 13 bases between. Per the germline V gene, CDR1 is MNHEY and CDR2 is SVGAGI. This CDR3 is CASSSIRGSGNTIYF. In nucleotides, the CDR3 is TGTGCCAGCAGCTCAATCCGGGGTTCTGGAAACACCATATATTTT.

The V call is TRBV29-1, the J call TRBJ2-7; TRBD1 aligns across 10 bases. The CDR3 runs 13 residues. Germline values: CDR1 SQVTM, CDR2 ANQGSEA. Trimming removed 3 bases from V and 4 bases from J; junction bases left unmatched: 3. The CDR3 DNA is TGCAGCGTTGACGGGACAGGGGCATACGAGCAGTACTTC. This encodes CSVDGTGAYEQYF.

The CDR3 sequence: CASREPSPLHF. The CDR3 DNA reads as TGTGCCAGCAGGGAACCCTCACCCCTCCACTTT. The chain uses TRBV6-6 and TRBJ1-6; D remains ambiguous. The CDR3 spans 11 residues. The V and J ends lost 6 bases and 10 bases respectively, with 7 bases between them. Germline V gene data show CDR1 as MNHNY and CDR2 as SVGAGI (reference sequence).

This sequence joins TRBV2 and TRBJ1-5; no definite D call. Germline V gene data show CDR1 as SNHLY and CDR2 as FYNNEI. Trimming removed 4 bases at V and 5 bases at J, with 12 bases between. This CDR3 comprises 14 residues. The CDR3 loop is CASSALTGDQPQHF. For the CDR3, the DNA is TGTGCCAGCAGTGCCCTGACCGGGGATCAGCCCCAGCATTTT.

The chain employs TRBV6-6 and TRBJ1-1; the D is unclear. V shed 2 bases and J shed 7 bases, with 8 bases lying between them. Germline V gives CDR1 MNHNY, CDR2 SVGAGI (reference sequence). CDR3 length equals 12 residues. As DNA, the CDR3 is TGTGCCAGCAGTTACGCAGCAGTTGAAGCTTTCTTT. Translated: CASSYAAVEAFF.

The V call is TRBV2, the J call TRBJ2-5; 16 positions agree with TRBD2. Germline assignment: CDR1 SNHLY and CDR2 FYNNEI. The CDR3 has 16 residues. With V trimmed by 8 bases and J by 4 bases, 7 bases remained unmatched. The CDR3 coding sequence is TGTGCCAGCGGGCCGGGACTAGCGGGGGGGCCAGAGACCCAGTACTTC. Protein: CASGPGLAGGPETQYF.

The rearrangement uses TRBV6-5 and TRBJ1-2; D remains unclear. The germline V and J ends were trimmed by 4 bases and 8 bases, with 11 bases remaining between them. In germline, CDR1 is MNHEY, CDR2 SVGAGI. The CDR3 is 12 residues long. The chain's CDR3 is CASSSGPKGYTF. Written as DNA, the CDR3 is TGTGCCAGCAGTTCGGGTCCGAAAGGCTACACCTTC.

The V gene is TRBV7-6, the J gene TRBJ2-7; 8 nucleotides line up with TRBD1. The V gene end was trimmed by 2 bases and the J gene end by 3 bases; junction bases not matched to a gene: 6. The V gene's germline CDR1 is SGHVS and CDR2 FNYEAQ. The CDR3 totals 15 residues. The CDR3 here is CASSLRGQDLYEQYF. Here the CDR3 DNA reads TGTGCCAGCAGCTTAAGGGGACAGGACCTCTACGAGCAGTACTTC.

The chain couples TRBV7-9 to TRBJ1-2, with 7 bases that match TRBD1. The CDR3 is 15 residues long. J gave up 2 bases and V 5 bases, and 8 bases lay outside the gene matches. Germline V gene data show CDR1 as SEHNR and CDR2 as FQNEAQ (reference sequence). CDR3 sequence reads: CASSQRQGSNYGYTF. Written as DNA, the CDR3 is TGTGCCAGCAGCCAACGACAGGGCTCAAACTATGGCTACACCTTC.

V gene TRBV7-6 combines with J gene TRBJ2-1; TRBD2 aligns across 8 bases. Germline V gene data show CDR1 as SGHVS and CDR2 as FNYEAQ. Unmatched junction bases numbered 4, after V lost 0 bases and J lost 3 bases. This CDR3 comprises 16 residues. CDR3 region: CASSLATSVVYNEQFF. The CDR3 DNA reads as TGTGCCAGCAGCTTAGCGACTAGCGTGGTCTACAATGAGCAGTTCTTC.

The table lists this clone with a few counts. This CDR3 reads CASSENRAGTFF. DNA of the CDR3: TGCGCCAGCAGTGAAAACCGGGCAGGGACCTTCTTT. V usage is TRBV10-2 and J usage is TRBJ1-1; tentative D call: TRBD1 (5 bases). Germline V CDR1 and CDR2: WSHSY, SAAADI. The CDR3 covers 12 residues. Trimming cost V 3 bases and J 14 bases, with 16 bases left between them.

The rearrangement joins TRBV11-2 to TRBJ2-7; TRBD2 aligns across 12 bases. Germline V gene sequence: CDR1 SGHAT, CDR2 FQNNGV. The length of the CDR3 is 16 residues. Trimming removed 5 bases from V and 6 bases from J; junction bases left unmatched: 11. In DNA, the CDR3 is TGTGCCAGCAGCACCCGACTAGCGGGGGCCGAGAGCGAGCAGTACTTC. Protein product: CASSTRLAGAESEQYF.

V is TRBV6-1 and J is TRBJ2-3; D not certain. Trimming left V 2 bases short and J 2 bases short, with 11 bases between. The CDR3 loop spans 15 amino acids. Germline values: CDR1 MNHNS, CDR2 SASEGT. CDR3 sequence: CASSERRWNTDTQYF. CDR3 sequence (DNA): TGTGCCAGCAGTGAACGGCGGTGGAACACAGATACGCAGTATTTT.

J is TRBJ2-5 and V is TRBV18; possibly TRBD2 for D (6 bases). The CDR3 length is 16 residues. Germline V lookup: CDR1 KGHSH, CDR2 LQKENI. The V end was cut by 2 bases, the J end by 5 bases, with 18 bases between. The chain's CDR3 is CASSPLANGGGETQYF. CDR3 coding DNA: TGTGCCAGCTCACCATTGGCGAACGGGGGAGGCGAGACCCAGTACTTC.

This clone was detected once. The chain joins TRBV25-1 to TRBJ1-6, with D unclear. Trimming stripped 3 bases from V and 2 bases from J, with 14 bases between. In germline, CDR1 is MGHDK, CDR2 SYGVNS. CDR3 length: 17 residues. The CDR3 here is CASSDNAVVAYNSPLHF. CDR3 in DNA: TGTGCCAGCAGTGATAACGCGGTAGTCGCCTATAATTCACCCCTCCACTTT.

The chain carries TRBV7-2 and TRBJ1-2, with D hard to call. Trimming cost V 7 bases and J 3 bases, with 15 bases left between them. The CDR3 consists of 14 residues. Germline CDR1 SGHTA, CDR2 FQGNSA. This chain's CDR3 is CASNSAGNYYGYTF. DNA for the CDR3: TGTGCCAGCAACTCAGCGGGGAATTACTATGGCTACACCTTC.

The gene calls are TRBV5-1 and TRBJ2-5, with 13 nucleotides matching TRBD2. The germline V gene has CDR1 SGHRS and CDR2 YFSETQ. J lost 5 bases, V lost 4 bases, and 5 bases had no gene match. The CDR3 extends over 15 amino acids. The chain's CDR3 is CASSPGLAGVETQYF. CDR3 DNA: TGCGCCAGCAGCCCAGGACTAGCGGGGGTGGAGACCCAGTACTTC.

V is TRBV7-2 and J is TRBJ2-7; 8 positions match TRBD2. The V and J ends lost 3 bases and 6 bases, in that order; junction bases with no gene match: 10. CDR1 is SGHTA and CDR2 is FQGNSA in the germline V gene. The CDR3 loop spans 15 amino acids. Here the CDR3 reads CASSFLPGLESEQYF. CDR3 in DNA: TGTGCCAGCAGCTTTCTCCCGGGACTAGAAAGCGAGCAGTACTTC.

The chain carries TRBV6-6 and TRBJ1-2; TRBD1 is a possible D gene (5 bases). Germline assignment: CDR1 MNHNY and CDR2 SVGAGI (reference sequence). Trimming cost V 2 bases and J 2 bases, with 6 bases left between them. There are 13 residues in the CDR3. CDR3 residues: CASSYQGNYGYTF. CDR3 DNA: TGTGCCAGCAGTTACCAGGGAAACTATGGCTACACCTTC.

The genes are TRBV9 and TRBJ1-1, with D perhaps TRBD1 (5 bases). The CDR3 has 14 residues. V was shortened by 5 bases and J by 6 bases, with 17 bases between the two germline ends. Germline lookup yields CDR1 SGDLS and CDR2 YYNGEE. The DNA of the CDR3 is TGTGCCAGCAGGCCCGGGACCGCGGCATCTGAAGCTTTCTTT. This gives the protein CASRPGTAASEAFF.

V and J are TRBV29-1 and TRBJ2-1, with D uncertain. V was shortened by 4 bases and J by 0 bases, with 7 bases between the two germline ends. The CDR3 covers 13 residues. Germline CDR1 reads SQVTM; CDR2 reads ANQGSEA. CDR3 region: CSVGGISYNEQFF. Written as DNA, the CDR3 is TGCAGCGTTGGGGGTATCTCCTACAATGAGCAGTTCTTC.

This clone appeared once. J is TRBJ1-5 and V is TRBV5-1; 7 positions agree with TRBD1. Germline loops: CDR1 SGHRS, CDR2 YFSETQ. The CDR3 length is 14 residues. V lost 4 bases and J lost 4; bases outside the gene matches: 5. The CDR3 sequence is CASSLGTANQPQHF. The CDR3 DNA reads TGCGCCAGCAGCCTGGGGACAGCAAATCAGCCCCAGCATTTT.

CDR3 in DNA: TGTGCCAGCACCCTGGGGGGGGCTGCTACCTACGAGCAGTACTTC. The encoded protein is CASTLGGAATYEQYF. The genes are TRBV28 and TRBJ2-7, with D tentatively TRBD2 (7 bases). CDR1 and CDR2 (germline): MDHEN, SYDVKM. The V and J ends lost 7 bases and 2 bases respectively, with 18 bases between them. The CDR3 loop spans 15 amino acids.